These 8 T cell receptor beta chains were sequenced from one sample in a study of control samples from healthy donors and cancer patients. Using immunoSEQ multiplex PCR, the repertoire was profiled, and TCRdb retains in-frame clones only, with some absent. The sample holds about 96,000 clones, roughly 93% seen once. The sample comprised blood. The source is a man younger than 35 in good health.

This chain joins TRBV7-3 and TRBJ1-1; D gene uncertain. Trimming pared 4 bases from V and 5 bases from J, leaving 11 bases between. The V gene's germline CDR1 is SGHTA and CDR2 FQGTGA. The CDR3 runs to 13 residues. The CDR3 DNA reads TGTGCCAGCAGCTCCGAATGGGGAACTGAAGCTTTCTTT. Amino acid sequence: CASSSEWGTEAFF.

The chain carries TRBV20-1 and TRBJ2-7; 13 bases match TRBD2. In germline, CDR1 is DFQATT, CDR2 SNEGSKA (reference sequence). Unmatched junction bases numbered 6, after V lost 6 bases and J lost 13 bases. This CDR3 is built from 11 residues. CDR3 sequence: CSARLAGGTYF. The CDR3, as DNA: TGCAGTGCCCGACTAGCGGGAGGAACTTACTTC.

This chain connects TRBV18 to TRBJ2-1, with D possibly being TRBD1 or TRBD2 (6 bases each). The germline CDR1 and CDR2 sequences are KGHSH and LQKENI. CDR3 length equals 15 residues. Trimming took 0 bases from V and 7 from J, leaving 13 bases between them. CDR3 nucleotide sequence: TGTGCCAGCTCACCACCGGTCAGGGGAGGTAATGAGCAGTTCTTC. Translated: CASSPPVRGGNEQFF.

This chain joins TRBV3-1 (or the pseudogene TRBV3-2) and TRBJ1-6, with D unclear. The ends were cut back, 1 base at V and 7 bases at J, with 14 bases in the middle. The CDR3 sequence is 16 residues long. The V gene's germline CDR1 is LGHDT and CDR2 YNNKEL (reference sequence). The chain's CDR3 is CASSQVGGRTNSPLHF. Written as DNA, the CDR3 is TGTGCCAGCAGCCAAGTAGGAGGCAGGACGAATTCACCCCTCCACTTT.

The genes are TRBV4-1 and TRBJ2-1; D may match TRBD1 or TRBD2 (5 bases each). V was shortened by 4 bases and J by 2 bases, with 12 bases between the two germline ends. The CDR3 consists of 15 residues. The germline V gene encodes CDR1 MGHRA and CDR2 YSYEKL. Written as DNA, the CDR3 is TGCGCCAGCAGCCGAGAGGGGCGCACCTACAATGAGCAGTTCTTC. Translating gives CASSREGRTYNEQFF.

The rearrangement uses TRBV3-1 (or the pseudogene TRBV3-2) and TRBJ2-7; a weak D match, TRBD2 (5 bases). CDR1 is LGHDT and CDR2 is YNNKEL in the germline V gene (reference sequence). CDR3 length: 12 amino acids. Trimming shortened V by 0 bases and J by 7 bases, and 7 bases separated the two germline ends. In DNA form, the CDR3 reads TGTGCCAGCAGCCAAGAATGGAGGGAGCAGTACTTC. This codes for CASSQEWREQYF.

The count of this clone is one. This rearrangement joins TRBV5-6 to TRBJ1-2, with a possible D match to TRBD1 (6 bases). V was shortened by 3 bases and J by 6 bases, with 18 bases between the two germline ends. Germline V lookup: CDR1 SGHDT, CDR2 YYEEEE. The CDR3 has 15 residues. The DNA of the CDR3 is TGTGCCAGCAGCTGGAACACAGGGCTCGGCGATGGCTACACCTTC. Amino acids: CASSWNTGLGDGYTF.

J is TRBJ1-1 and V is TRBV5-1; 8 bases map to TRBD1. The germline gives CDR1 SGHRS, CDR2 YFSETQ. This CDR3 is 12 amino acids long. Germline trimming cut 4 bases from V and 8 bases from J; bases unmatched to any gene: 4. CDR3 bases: TGCGCCAGCAGCACGGACAGGGCCGAAGCTTTCTTT. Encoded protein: CASSTDRAEAFF.